Below, 17 T cell receptor beta chains from the same sample are listed, as sequenced in a study of vaccination and CD4 T cells after COVID-19 (dated by TCRdb to 2022 to 2024). Their antigen targets remain unknown. The protocol used for the library was PCR. Sequencing used an Illumina iSeq 100. DNA from cultured CD4+ T cells underwent TCR sequencing with the Oncomine TCR Beta short-read assay at the Johns Hopkins FTIC core. Through fastp at Q25 and MiXCR, TCRdb rebuilt clones from the public reads, retaining in-frame beta chains. When rows share a CDR3 protein, they turn into one entry using the most common DNA and genes. This sample comprises around 10,000 distinct CDR3 sequences, approximately 32% of them detected only once. Around 16% of the sample lies in the top ten. The sample's treatment or condition, from its label and the paper: 10-day PBMC culture with coronavirus spike peptide pools or control peptides (ViraFEST assay).

The sequences come from CD4+ T cells from blood, cultured in vitro, collected after SARS-CoV-2 vaccination. The receptors come from a human donor who had recovered from COVID-19.

This rearrangement joins TRBV6-2 or TRBV6-3 to TRBJ1-3; a possible D gene is TRBD1 (6 bases). The CDR3 spans 17 residues. Looked up from germline, CDR1 is MNHEY and CDR2 is SVGEGT. The ends were cut back, 2 bases at V and 0 bases at J, with 14 bases in the middle. The CDR3, as DNA: TGTGCCAGCAGTTACCCCCGGGACATCTACTCTGGAAACACCATATATTTT. Protein: CASSYPRDIYSGNTIYF.

This clonotype was counted between two and nine times. The chain is built from TRBV7-2 and TRBJ2-5; no definite D call. Trimming left V 3 bases short and J 3 bases short, with 8 bases between. The CDR3 sequence is 13 residues long. Germline V CDR1 and CDR2: SGHTA, FQGNSA. The CDR3 nucleotides are TGTGCCAGCAGCTTTGGTAGAGAAGAGACCCAGTACTTC. Protein sequence: CASSFGREETQYF.

This clonotype was counted a few times. The V call is TRBV7-9, the J call TRBJ1-3, with D maybe TRBD1 (6 bases). Trimming removed 7 bases from V and 3 bases from J, with 19 bases in between. This CDR3 has 16 residues. The germline V gene encodes CDR1 SEHNR and CDR2 FQNEAQ (reference sequence). The DNA for the CDR3 is TGTGCCAGCACCCCGAATCAGGGGTCAGGTGGAAACACCATATATTTT. Its protein product is CASTPNQGSGGNTIYF.

The chain couples TRBV24-1 to TRBJ2-5; a possible D gene is TRBD1 (6 bases). V dropped 0 bases and J dropped 3 bases, with 13 bases sitting between them. The CDR3 spans 16 residues. Germline-derived CDR1 and CDR2 are KGHDR and SFDVKD. The CDR3 loop is CATSDLTPDRKETQYF. In DNA form, the CDR3 reads TGTGCCACCAGTGATTTGACGCCGGACAGAAAAGAGACCCAGTACTTC.

A few counts support this clonotype. The chain recombines TRBV20-1 with TRBJ2-4, with TRBD2 identical over 7 bases. V shed 6 bases and J 2 bases; nucleotides not matched to a gene: 4. From germline, CDR1 is DFQATT and CDR2 SNEGSKA (reference sequence). The CDR3 is made up of 13 amino acids. For the CDR3, the DNA is TGCAGTGCCGCGGGAGAATCCAAAAACATTCAGTACTTC. Translated: CSAAGESKNIQYF.

This clonotype was found a few times. The V call is TRBV7-2, the J call TRBJ1-4; D is undetermined. Germline V lookup: CDR1 SGHTA, CDR2 FQGNSA. This CDR3 region has 13 residues. The germline V and J ends were trimmed by 1 base and 13 bases, with 13 bases remaining between them. The chain's CDR3 is CASSLVKEGSLFF. CDR3 coding DNA: TGTGCCAGCAGCTTAGTTAAGGAGGGTTCACTGTTTTTT.

V gene TRBV7-2 combines with J gene TRBJ2-3; no clear D gene. The CDR3 contains 14 residues. Germline V gene lookup returns CDR1 SGHTA and CDR2 FQGNSA. V dropped 4 bases and J dropped 2 bases, with 10 bases sitting between them. The chain's CDR3 is CASSSLTHTDTQYF. CDR3 DNA: TGTGCCAGCAGCTCCCTCACTCACACAGATACGCAGTATTTT. Using reference TRBV7-2 and TRBJ2-3 for the parts outside the CDR3, the full variable domain is GAGVSQSPSNKVTEKGKDVELRCDPISGHTALYWYRQSLGQGLEFLIYFQGNSAPDKSGLPSDRFSAERTGGSVSTLTIQRTQQEDSAVYLCASSSLTHTDTQYFGPGTRLTVL.

The table lists this clonotype with a few counts. J is TRBJ2-1 and V is TRBV11-3, with D possibly being TRBD1 or TRBD2 (5 bases each). V was cut by 5 bases and J by 9 bases, with 17 bases left in between. The CDR3 contains 14 residues. Germline CDR1 SGHNT, CDR2 YENEEA. CDR3 bases: TGTGCCAGCAGCGGCCGGGGCGGTGTGGGTGAGCAGTTCTTC. Translation gives CASSGRGGVGEQFF.

This clonotype was found a few times. The chain recombines TRBV7-9 with TRBJ1-5, with TRBD1 matching over 11 bases. Trimming took 5 bases from V and 4 from J; bases not matched to a gene: 7. Germline CDR1 reads SEHNR; CDR2 reads FQNEAQ (reference sequence). CDR3 length equals 16 residues. The CDR3 is CASSPGQGALNQPQHF. The CDR3 DNA is TGTGCCAGCAGCCCAGGACAGGGGGCCTTGAATCAGCCCCAGCATTTT.

The chain uses TRBV25-1 and TRBJ2-3, with 9 bases aligning to TRBD1. The CDR3 extends over 16 amino acids. CDR1 and CDR2 (germline): MGHDK, SYGVNS. The trim removed 4 bases at V and 1 base at J, leaving 6 bases unmatched. CDR3 region: CASSAGRTGGTDTQYF. The CDR3 bases are TGTGCCAGCAGTGCTGGGCGGACAGGGGGCACAGATACGCAGTATTTT.

The V and J genes are TRBV27 and TRBJ1-3; D is perhaps TRBD1 (6 bases). The CDR3 covers 13 residues. Trimming pared 6 bases from V and 4 bases from J, leaving 10 bases between. The V gene's germline CDR1 is MNHEY and CDR2 SMNVEV (reference sequence). Here the CDR3 DNA reads TGTGCCAGCAGGGACAGTGGCGGAAACACCATATATTTT. It specifies CASRDSGGNTIYF.

This clonotype appeared a few times. V usage is TRBV21-1 and J usage is TRBJ2-5; no check of the table's D call, TRBD2, against the DNA was made. TRBV21-1 is termed a pseudogene. The CDR3 spans 16 residues. Here the CDR3 reads CASSSHPSGHQETQYF. In DNA, the CDR3 is TGTGCCAGCAGCTCCCATCCTAGCGGCCACCAAGAGACCCAGTACTTC.

The chain has TRBV6-5 and TRBJ2-1; 8 bases agree with TRBD2. Germline CDR1 MNHEY, CDR2 SVGAGI. This CDR3 comprises 18 residues. The V gene end was trimmed by 0 bases and the J gene end by 0 bases; junction bases not matched to a gene: 7. This CDR3 is CASSYSVERGSSYNEQFF. DNA of the CDR3: TGTGCCAGCAGTTACTCCGTGGAGCGGGGGAGCTCCTACAATGAGCAGTTCTTC.

The rearrangement joins TRBV7-9 to TRBJ1-1, with D uncertain. The CDR3 runs 16 residues. V was clipped by 0 bases and J by 6 bases, with 17 bases between them. Germline CDR1 SEHNR, CDR2 FQNEAQ (reference sequence). The CDR3, as DNA: TGTGCCAGCAGCTTAGCGCAAGGAGGCCTGAGGGCTGAAGCTTTCTTT. Its translation is CASSLAQGGLRAEAFF.

The chain couples TRBV2 to TRBJ2-7; D may correspond to TRBD1 or TRBD2 (7 bases each). The CDR3 loop spans 13 amino acids. Germline V gene data show CDR1 as SNHLY and CDR2 as FYNNEI. Trimming cost V 6 bases and J 6 bases, with 15 bases left between them. The CDR3 DNA follows: TGTGCCAGCAGGGGGGGGACAGTGGGCGAGCAGTACTTC. Translated: CASRGGTVGEQYF.

The genes are TRBV28 and TRBJ2-3, with D uncertain. The CDR3 is 13 residues long. The ends were cut back, 7 bases at V and 4 bases at J, with 12 bases in the middle. Germline V gene lookup returns CDR1 MDHEN and CDR2 SYDVKM. The CDR3 nucleotides are TGTGCCAGCACCCCCGGTGGTGCAGATACGCAGTATTTT. It specifies CASTPGGADTQYF.

This clonotype was picked up a small number of times. The chain carries TRBV19 and TRBJ2-5; 7 nucleotides align to TRBD1. Germline values: CDR1 LNHDA, CDR2 SQIVND (reference sequence). After removal of 10 bases from V and 5 bases from J, the junction contained 4 bases not matched to a gene. The CDR3 runs to 11 residues. The CDR3 DNA reads as TGTGCCACCAAGACAGGGGAGACCCAGTACTTC. Translated, it gives CATKTGETQYF.